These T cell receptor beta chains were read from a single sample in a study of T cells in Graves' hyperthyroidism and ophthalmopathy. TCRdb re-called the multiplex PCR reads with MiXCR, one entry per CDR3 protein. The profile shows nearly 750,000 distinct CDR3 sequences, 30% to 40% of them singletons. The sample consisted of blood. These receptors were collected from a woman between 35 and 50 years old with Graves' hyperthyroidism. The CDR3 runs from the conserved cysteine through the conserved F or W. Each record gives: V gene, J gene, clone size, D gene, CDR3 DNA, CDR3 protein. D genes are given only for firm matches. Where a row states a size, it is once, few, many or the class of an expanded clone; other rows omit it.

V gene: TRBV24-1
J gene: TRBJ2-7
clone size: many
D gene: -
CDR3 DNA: TGTGCCACCAGTGATCCACAGGCAACGGGGTCCTACGAGCAGTACTTC
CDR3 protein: CATSDPQATGSYEQYF

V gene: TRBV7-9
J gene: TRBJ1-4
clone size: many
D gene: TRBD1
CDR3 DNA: TGTGCCAGCAGCTCTCGTCCCGGGACAGGGAGCGGTGAAAAACTGTTTTTT
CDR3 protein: CASSSRPGTGSGEKLFF

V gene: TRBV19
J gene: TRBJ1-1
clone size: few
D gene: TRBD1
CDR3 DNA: TGTGCCAGTAGTAGGACAGGGGGCACCAACACTGAAGCTTTCTTT
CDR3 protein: CASSRTGGTNTEAFF

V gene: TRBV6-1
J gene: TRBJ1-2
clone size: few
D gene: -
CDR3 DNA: TGTGCCAGCAGTGATTGGTCAACACCGAACTATGGCTACACCTTC
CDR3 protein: CASSDWSTPNYGYTF

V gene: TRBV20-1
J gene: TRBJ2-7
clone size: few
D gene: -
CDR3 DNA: TGCAGTGCCTACACACGTTCTGGGCCTACTGTCGAGCAGTACTTC
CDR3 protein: CSAYTRSGPTVEQYF

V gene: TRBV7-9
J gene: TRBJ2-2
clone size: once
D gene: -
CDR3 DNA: TGTGCCAGCAGCCACCGGGACACAAACACCGGGGAGCTGTTTTTT
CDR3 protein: CASSHRDTNTGELFF

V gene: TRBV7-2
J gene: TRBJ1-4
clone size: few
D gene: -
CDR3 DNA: TGTGCCAGCAGCTCGGGACGAAAACTGTTTTTT
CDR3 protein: CASSSGRKLFF

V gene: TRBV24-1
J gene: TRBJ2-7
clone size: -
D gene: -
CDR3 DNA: TGTGCCAGCAGACAGAAGCCCTACGAGCAGTACTTC
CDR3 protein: CASRQKPYEQYF

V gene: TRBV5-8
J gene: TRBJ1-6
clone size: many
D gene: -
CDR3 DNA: TGTGCCAGCAGCTTCAGGGAGAATTCACCCCTCCACTTT
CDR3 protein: CASSFRENSPLHF

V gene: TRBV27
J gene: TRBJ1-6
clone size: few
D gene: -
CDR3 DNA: TGTGCCAGCAGTTTAAGAGTCCGGCAGGGGTTGACCCTCCACTTT
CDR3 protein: CASSLRVRQGLTLHF

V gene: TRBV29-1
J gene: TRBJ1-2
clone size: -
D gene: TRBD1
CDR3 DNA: TGCAGCGTTGAATCAGGGGGTCTTGGCTACACCTTC
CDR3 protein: CSVESGGLGYTF

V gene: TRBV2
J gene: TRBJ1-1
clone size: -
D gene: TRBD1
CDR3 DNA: TGTGCCAGCACCTCAGGGGGCTTTAACACTGAAGCTTTCTTT
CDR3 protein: CASTSGGFNTEAFF

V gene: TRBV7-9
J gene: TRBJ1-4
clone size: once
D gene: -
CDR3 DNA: TGTGCCAGCAGCCCCCGCGCGGGGCCCGCTAATGAAAAACTGTTTTTT
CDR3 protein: CASSPRAGPANEKLFF

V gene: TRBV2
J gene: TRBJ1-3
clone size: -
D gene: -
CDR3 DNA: TGTGCCAGCAGCCCACCCCAGAGGGGGGCTCGGCCTGGAAGCACCATATATTTT
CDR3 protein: CASSPPQRGARPGSTIYF

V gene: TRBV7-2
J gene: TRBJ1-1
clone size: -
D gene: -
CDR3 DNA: TGTGCCAGCAGCTTATTCTCCCGAGACACTGAAGCTTTCTTT
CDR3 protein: CASSLFSRDTEAFF

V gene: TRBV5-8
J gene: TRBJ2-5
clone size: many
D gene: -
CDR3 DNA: TGTGCCACCAGGGGATTCCAAGAGACCCAGTACTTC
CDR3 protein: CATRGFQETQYF

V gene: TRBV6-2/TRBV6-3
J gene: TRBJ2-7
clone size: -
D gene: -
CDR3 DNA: TGTGCCAGCAGATCTTGGGAGCAGTACTTC
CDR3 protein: CASRSWEQYF

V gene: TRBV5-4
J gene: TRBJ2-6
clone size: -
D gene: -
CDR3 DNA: TGTGCCAGCAGCTCCGTGCTCTACACCAACGTCCTGACTTTC
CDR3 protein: CASSSVLYTNVLTF

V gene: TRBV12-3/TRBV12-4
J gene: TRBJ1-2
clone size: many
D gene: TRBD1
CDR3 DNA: TGTGCCAGCGGGACAGGGCCGATTGGTGGCTACACCTTC
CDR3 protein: CASGTGPIGGYTF

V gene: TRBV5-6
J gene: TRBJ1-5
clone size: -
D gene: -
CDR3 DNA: TGTGCCAGCAGCTCGCTGGGGCGGGGTAGCAATCAGCCCCAGCATTTT
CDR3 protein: CASSSLGRGSNQPQHF

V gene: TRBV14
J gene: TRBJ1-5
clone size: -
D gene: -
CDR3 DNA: TGTGCCAGCAGCCAAGGAGTCGGAGCATATAGCAATCAGCCCCAGCATTTT
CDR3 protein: CASSQGVGAYSNQPQHF

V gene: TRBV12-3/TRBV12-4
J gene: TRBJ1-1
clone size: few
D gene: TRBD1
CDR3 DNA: TGTGCCAGCAGTTTTGGGCAGGGGGAGATGAACACTGAAGCTTTCTTT
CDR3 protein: CASSFGQGEMNTEAFF

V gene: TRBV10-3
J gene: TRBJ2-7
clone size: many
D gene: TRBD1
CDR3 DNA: TGTGCCATCAGTACCGGGACAGGGGGCTACGAGCAGTACTTC
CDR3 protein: CAISTGTGGYEQYF

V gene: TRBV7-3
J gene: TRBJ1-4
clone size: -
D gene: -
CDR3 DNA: TGTGCCAACACGGACCGAGGAGAAAAACTGTTTTTT
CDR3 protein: CANTDRGEKLFF

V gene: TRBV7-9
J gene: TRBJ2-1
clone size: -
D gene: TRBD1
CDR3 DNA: TGTGCCAGCAGCTCTGGACAGGGGGCCTACAATGAGCAGTTCTTC
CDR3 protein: CASSSGQGAYNEQFF

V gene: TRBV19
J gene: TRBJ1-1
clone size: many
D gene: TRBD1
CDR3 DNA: TGTGCCAGTTCGTCCGGGACAGGGTCAATGAACACTGAAGCTTTCTTT
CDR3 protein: CASSSGTGSMNTEAFF

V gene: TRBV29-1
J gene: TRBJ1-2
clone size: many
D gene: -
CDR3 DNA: TGCAGCGGCGGGGGGGGAGCTAACTATGGCTACACCTTC
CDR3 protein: CSGGGGANYGYTF

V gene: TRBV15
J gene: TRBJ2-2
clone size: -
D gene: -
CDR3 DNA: TGTGCCACCAGCAGAGTGGTCACCGGGGAGCTGTTTTTT
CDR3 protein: CATSRVVTGELFF

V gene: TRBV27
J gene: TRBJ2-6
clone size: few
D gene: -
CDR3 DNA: TGTGCCAGCAGTGGGGGGTATGGGGCCAACGTCCTGACTTTC
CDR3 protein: CASSGGYGANVLTF

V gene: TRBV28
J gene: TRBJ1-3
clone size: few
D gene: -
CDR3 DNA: TGTGCCAGCAGTCGAGACGAGGACACCATATATTTT
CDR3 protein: CASSRDEDTIYF

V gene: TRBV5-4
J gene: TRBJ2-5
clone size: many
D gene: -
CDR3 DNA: TGTGCCAGCAGATCCGGGACGCAAGAGACCCAGTACTTC
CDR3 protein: CASRSGTQETQYF

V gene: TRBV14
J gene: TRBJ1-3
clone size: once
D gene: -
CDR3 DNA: TGTGCCAGCTCACCACCGGGCGAGTTCTACTCTGGAAACACCATATATTTT
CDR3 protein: CASSPPGEFYSGNTIYF

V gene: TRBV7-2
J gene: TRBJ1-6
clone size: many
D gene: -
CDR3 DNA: TGTGCCAGCAGCTTATCGGTGGTGGGGCGCACGTTACCCCTCCACTTT
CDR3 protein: CASSLSVVGRTLPLHF

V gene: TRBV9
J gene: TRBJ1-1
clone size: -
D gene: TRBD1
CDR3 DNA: TGTGCCAGCAGCATTCACCCGGACAGGGGTCACACTGAAGCTTTCTTT
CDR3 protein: CASSIHPDRGHTEAFF

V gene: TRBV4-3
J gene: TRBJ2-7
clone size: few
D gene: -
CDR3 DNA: TGCGCCAGCAGTTTGACCTCCGGGACACCCTACGAGCAGTACTTC
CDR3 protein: CASSLTSGTPYEQYF

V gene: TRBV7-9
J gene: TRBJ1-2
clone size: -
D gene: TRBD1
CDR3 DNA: TGTGCCAGCAGCTTTTCCGGGACAGGGGGCGCTTTTGGCTATGGCTACACCTTC
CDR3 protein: CASSFSGTGGAFGYGYTF

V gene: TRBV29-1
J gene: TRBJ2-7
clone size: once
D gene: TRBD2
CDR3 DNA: TGCAGCGTCACTAGCGGGGCAGAAGAGCAGTACTTC
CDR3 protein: CSVTSGAEEQYF

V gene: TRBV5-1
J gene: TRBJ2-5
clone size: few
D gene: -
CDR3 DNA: TGCGCCAGCGGACCCTTGGCCCGACAAGAGACCCAGTACTTC
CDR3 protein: CASGPLARQETQYF

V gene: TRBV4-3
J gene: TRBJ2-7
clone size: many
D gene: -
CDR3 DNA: TGCGCCAGCAGCCTCACAGGGATCGCCGAGCAGTACTTC
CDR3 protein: CASSLTGIAEQYF

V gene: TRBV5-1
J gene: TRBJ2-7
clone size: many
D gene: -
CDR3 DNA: TGTGCCAGCAGCCCCGGGAGCTCCTACGAGCAGTACTTC
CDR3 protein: CASSPGSSYEQYF

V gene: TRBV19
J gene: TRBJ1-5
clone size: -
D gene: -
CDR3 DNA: TGTGCCAGTAGTATTGCCAACTATCAGCCCCAGCATTTT
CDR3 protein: CASSIANYQPQHF

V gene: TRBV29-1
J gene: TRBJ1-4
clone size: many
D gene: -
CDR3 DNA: TGCAGCGTGTTAACGAAAAACGCTAATGAAAAACTGTTTTTT
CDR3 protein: CSVLTKNANEKLFF

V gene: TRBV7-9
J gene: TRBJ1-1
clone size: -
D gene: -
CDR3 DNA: TGTGCCAGCAGCTCGAAAACAGATACTCGAGGAGCTTTCTTT
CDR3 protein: CASSSKTDTRGAFF